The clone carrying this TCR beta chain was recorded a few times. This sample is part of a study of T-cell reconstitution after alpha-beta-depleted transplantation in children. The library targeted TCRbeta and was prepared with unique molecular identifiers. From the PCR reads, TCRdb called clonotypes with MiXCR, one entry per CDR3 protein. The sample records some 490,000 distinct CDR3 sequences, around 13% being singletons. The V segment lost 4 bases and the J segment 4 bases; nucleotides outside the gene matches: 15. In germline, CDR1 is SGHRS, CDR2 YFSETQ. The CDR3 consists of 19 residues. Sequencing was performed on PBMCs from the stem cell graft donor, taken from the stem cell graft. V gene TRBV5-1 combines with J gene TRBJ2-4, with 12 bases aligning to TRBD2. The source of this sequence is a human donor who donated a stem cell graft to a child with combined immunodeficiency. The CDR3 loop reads CASSTRTSGMKGMKNIQYF. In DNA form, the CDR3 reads TGCGCCAGCAGCACCAGGACTAGCGGGATGAAGGGTATGAAAAACATTCAGTACTTC. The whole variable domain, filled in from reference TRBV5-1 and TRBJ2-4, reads KAGVTQTPRYLIKTRGQQVTLSCSPISGHRSVSWYQQTPGQGLQFLFEYFSETQRNKGNFPGRFSGRQFSNSRSEMNVSTLELGDSALYLCASSTRTSGMKGMKNIQYFGAGTRLSVL.